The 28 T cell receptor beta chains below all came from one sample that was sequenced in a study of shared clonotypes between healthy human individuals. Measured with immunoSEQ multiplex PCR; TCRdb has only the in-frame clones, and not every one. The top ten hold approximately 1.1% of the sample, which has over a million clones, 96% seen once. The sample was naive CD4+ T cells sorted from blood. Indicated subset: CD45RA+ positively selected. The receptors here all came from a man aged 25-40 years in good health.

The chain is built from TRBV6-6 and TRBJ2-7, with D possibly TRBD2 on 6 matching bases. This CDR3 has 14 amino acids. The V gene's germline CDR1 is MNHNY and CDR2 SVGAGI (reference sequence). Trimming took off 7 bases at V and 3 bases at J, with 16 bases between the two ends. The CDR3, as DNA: TGTGCCAGCACCCCCGGGGACTCCTACTACGAGCAGTACTTC. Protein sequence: CASTPGDSYYEQYF.

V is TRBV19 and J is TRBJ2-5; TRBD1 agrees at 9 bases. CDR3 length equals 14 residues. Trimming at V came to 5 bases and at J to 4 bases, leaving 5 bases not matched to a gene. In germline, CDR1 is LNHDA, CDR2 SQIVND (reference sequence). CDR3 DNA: TGTGCCAGTAGTCCAAAGACAGGGGGAGAGACCCAGTACTTC. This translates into CASSPKTGGETQYF.

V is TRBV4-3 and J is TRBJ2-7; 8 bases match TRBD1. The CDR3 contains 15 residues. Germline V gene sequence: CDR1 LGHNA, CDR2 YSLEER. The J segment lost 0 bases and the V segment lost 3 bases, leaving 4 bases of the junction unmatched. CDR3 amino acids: CASSHRQGRSYEQYF. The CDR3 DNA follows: TGCGCCAGCAGCCACCGACAGGGGCGCTCCTACGAGCAGTACTTC.

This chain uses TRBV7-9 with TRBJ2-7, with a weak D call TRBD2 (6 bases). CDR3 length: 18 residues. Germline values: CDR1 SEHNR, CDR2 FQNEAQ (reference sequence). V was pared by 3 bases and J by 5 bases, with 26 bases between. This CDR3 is CASSLARGRDFLMNEQYF. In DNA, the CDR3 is TGTGCCAGCAGCTTGGCCCGGGGCAGGGACTTCTTAATGAACGAGCAGTACTTC.

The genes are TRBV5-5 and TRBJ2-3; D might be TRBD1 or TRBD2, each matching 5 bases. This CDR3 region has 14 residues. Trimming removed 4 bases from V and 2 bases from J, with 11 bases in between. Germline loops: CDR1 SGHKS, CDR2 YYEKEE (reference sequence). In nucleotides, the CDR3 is TGTGCCAGCAGCCCGAAGGGGACCACAGATACGCAGTATTTT. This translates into CASSPKGTTDTQYF.

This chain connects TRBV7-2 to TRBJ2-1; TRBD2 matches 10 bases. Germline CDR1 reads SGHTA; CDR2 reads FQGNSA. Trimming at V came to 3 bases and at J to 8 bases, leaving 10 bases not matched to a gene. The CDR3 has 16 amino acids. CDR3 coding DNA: TGTGCCAGCAGCTTTTTTCGGCTAGCGGGAGAGGATGAGCAGTTCTTC. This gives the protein CASSFFRLAGEDEQFF.

CDR3 amino acids: CASSTPGGGGTGELFF. As DNA, the CDR3 is TGTGCCAGTAGTACCCCGGGGGGAGGTGGCACCGGGGAGCTGTTTTTT. The rearrangement joins TRBV19 to TRBJ2-2; 7 nucleotides agree with TRBD2. There are 16 residues in the CDR3. Germline values: CDR1 LNHDA, CDR2 SQIVND (reference sequence). Germline trimming cut 4 bases from V and 4 bases from J; bases unmatched to any gene: 9.

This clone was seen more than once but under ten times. CDR3: CASSALTTPNYGYTF. In DNA, the CDR3 is TGTGCCAGCAGCGCCCTCACAACCCCTAACTATGGCTACACCTTC. V usage is TRBV11-2 and J usage is TRBJ1-2; D is unclear. Germline-derived CDR1 and CDR2 are SGHAT and FQNNGV. V was clipped by 5 bases and J by 0 bases, with 13 bases between them. CDR3 length equals 15 residues.

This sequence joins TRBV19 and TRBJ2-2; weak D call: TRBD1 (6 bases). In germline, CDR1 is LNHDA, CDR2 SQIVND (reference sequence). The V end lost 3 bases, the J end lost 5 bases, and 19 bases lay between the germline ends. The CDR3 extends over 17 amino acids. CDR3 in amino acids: CASSISPKGVGTGELFF. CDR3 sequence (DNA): TGTGCCAGTAGTATCTCCCCAAAGGGGGTTGGAACCGGGGAGCTGTTTTTT.

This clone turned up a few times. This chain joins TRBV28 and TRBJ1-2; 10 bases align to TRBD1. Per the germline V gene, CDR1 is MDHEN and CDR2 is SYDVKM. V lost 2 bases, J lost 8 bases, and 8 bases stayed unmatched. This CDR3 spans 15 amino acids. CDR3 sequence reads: CASSLVPGQGWGYTF. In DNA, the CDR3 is TGTGCCAGCAGTTTAGTACCGGGACAGGGGTGGGGCTACACCTTC.

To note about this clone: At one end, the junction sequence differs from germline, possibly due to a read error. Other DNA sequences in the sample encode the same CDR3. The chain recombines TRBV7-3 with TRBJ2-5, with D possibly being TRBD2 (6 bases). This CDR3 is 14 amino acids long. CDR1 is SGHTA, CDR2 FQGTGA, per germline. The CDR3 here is CASSLTGTQETQYF. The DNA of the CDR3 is TGTGCCAGCAGCCTAACCGGGACTCAAGAGACCCAGTACTTC.

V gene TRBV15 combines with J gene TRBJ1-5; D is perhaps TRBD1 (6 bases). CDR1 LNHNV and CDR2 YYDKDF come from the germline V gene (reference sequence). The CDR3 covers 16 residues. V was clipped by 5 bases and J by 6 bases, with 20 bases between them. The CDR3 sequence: CATSRDIGGTGQPQHF. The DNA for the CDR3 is TGTGCCACCAGCCGGGACATTGGGGGAACGGGTCAGCCCCAGCATTTT. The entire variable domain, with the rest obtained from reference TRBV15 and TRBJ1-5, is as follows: DAMVIQNPRYQVTQFGKPVTLSCSQTLNHNVMYWYQQKSSQAPKLLFHYYDKDFNNEADTPDNFQSRRPNTSFCFLDIRSPGLGDTAMYLCATSRDIGGTGQPQHFGDGTRLSIL.

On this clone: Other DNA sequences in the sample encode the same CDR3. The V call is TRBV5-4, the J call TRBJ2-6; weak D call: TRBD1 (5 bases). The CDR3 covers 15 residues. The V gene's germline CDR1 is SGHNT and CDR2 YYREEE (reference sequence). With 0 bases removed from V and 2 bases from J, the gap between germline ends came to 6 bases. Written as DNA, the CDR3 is TGTGCCAGCAGCTTGGGGGGCGCTGGGGCCAACGTCCTGACTTTC. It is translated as CASSLGGAGANVLTF.

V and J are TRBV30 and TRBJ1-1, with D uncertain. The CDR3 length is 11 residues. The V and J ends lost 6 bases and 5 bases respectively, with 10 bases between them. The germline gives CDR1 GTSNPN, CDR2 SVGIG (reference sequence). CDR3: CACRRGTEAFF. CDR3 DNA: TGTGCCTGTCGACGGGGAACTGAAGCTTTCTTT.

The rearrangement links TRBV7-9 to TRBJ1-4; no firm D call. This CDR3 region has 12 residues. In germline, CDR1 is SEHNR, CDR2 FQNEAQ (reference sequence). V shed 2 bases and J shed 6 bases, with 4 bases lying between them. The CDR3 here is CASSLSHEKLFF. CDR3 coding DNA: TGTGCCAGCAGCTTATCTCATGAAAAACTGTTTTTT. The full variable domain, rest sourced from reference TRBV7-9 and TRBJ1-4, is DTGVSQNPRHKITKRGQNVTFRCDPISEHNRLYWYRQTLGQGPEFLTYFQNEAQLEKSRLLSDRFSAERPKGSFSTLEIQRTEQGDSAMYLCASSLSHEKLFFGSGTQLSVL.

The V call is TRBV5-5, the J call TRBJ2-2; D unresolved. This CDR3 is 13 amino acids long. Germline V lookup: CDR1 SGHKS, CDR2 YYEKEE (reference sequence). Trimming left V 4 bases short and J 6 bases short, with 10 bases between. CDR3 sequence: CASSRPGAGELFF. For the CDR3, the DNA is TGTGCCAGCAGCCGGCCGGGTGCCGGGGAGCTGTTTTTT. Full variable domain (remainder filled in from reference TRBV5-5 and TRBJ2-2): DAGVTQSPTHLIKTRGQQVTLRCSPISGHKSVSWYQQVLGQGPQFIFQYYEKEERGRGNFPDRFSARQFPNYSSELNVNALLLGDSALYLCASSRPGAGELFFGEGSRLTVL.

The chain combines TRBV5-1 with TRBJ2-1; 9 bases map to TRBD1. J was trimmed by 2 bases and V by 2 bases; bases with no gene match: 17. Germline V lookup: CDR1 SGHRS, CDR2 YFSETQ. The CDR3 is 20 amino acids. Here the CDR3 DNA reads TGCGCCAGCAGCTTCCCGGGACAGGGTAAAGGCGGGGAGACCTACAATGAGCAGTTCTTC. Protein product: CASSFPGQGKGGETYNEQFF.

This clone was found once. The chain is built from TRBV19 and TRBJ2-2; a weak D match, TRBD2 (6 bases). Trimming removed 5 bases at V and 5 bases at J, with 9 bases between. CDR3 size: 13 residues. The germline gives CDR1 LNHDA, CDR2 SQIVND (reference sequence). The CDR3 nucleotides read TGTGCCAGTAGTTTCCTAGCGACCGGGGAGCTGTTTTTT. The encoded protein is CASSFLATGELFF.

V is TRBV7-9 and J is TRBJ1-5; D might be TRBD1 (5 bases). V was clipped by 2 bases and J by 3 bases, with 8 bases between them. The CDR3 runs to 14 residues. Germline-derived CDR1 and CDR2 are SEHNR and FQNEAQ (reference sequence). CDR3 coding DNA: TGTGCCAGCAGCTTACCGGGACTCAATCAGCCCCAGCATTTT. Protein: CASSLPGLNQPQHF.

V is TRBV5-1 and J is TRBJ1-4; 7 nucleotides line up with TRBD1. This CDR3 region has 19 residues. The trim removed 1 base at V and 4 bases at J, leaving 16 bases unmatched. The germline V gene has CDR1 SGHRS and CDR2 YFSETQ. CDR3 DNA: TGCGCCAGCAGCTTGTTTGGACAGGACTCGGTCGGAAATAATGAAAAACTGTTTTTT. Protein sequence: CASSLFGQDSVGNNEKLFF.

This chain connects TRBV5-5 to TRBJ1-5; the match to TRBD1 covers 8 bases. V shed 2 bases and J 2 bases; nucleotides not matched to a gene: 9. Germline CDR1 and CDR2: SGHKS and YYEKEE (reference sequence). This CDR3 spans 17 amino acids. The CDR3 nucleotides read TGTGCCAGCAGCTTCGGACAGGGAGGGATCCGCAATCAGCCCCAGCATTTT. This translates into CASSFGQGGIRNQPQHF.

DNA of the CDR3: TGCGCCAGCAACCGTGACAGGGGAGTCAACGAGCAGTACTTC. Translated: CASNRDRGVNEQYF. This chain joins TRBV5-1 and TRBJ2-7; 8 bases are a match to TRBD1. With V trimmed by 6 bases and J by 5 bases, 10 bases remained unmatched. Per the germline V gene, CDR1 is SGHRS and CDR2 is YFSETQ. The CDR3 consists of 14 residues.

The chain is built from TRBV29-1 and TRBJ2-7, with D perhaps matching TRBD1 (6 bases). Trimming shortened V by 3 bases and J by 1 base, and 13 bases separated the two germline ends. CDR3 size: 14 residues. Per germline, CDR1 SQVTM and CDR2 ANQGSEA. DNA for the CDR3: TGCAGCGTTGATACAGGGCCAAAGTCCTACGAGCAGTACTTC. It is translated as CSVDTGPKSYEQYF.

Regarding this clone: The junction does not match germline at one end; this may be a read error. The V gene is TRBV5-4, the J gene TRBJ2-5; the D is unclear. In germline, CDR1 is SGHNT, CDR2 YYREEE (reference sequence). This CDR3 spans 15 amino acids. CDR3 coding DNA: TGTGCCTGCAGGAACTTGGCGGCATCGTTAGAGACCCAGTACTTC. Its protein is CACRNLAASLETQYF.

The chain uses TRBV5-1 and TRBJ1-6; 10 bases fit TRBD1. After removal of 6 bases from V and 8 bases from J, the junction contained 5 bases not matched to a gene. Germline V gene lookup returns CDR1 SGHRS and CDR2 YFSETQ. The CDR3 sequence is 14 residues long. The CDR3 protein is CASKPGQGDSPLHF. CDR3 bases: TGCGCCAGCAAACCCGGACAGGGGGATTCACCCCTCCACTTT.

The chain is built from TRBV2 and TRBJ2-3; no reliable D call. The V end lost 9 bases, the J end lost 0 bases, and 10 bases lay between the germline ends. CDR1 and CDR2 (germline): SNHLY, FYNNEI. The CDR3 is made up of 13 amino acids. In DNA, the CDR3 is TGTGCCAGTCCCACCGAAAGCACAGATACGCAGTATTTT. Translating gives CASPTESTDTQYF.

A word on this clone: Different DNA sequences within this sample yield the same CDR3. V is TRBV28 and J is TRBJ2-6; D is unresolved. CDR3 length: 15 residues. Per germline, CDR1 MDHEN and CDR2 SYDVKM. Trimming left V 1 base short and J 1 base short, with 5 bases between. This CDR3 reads CASSLLGSGANVLTF. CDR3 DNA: TGTGCCAGCAGTTTATTAGGGTCTGGGGCCAACGTCCTGACTTTC.

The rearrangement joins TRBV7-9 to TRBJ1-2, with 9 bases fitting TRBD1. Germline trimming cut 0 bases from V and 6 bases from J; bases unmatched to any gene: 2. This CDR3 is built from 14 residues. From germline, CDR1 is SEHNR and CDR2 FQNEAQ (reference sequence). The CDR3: CASSLAGTGNGYTF. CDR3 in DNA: TGTGCCAGCAGCTTAGCGGGGACAGGGAATGGCTACACCTTC.